This T cell receptor beta chain is drawn from a study of blood T cell repertoires in COVID-19. Whole-study context: T cells, B-cell-depleted T cells, or PBMCs supplied cDNA or gDNA.

CDR1 and CDR2 from the germline V gene are SGHRS and YFSETQ. This CDR3 comprises 16 residues. V shed 2 bases and J 6 bases; nucleotides not matched to a gene: 13. The data were produced by immunoSEQ multiplex PCR, yet TCRdb's version contains in-frame clones alone and is incomplete. Found here are roughly 130,000 clones, approximately 89% of them singletons; the top ten hold 3% to 4%. Sequencing used peripheral blood. This receptor was obtained from a woman between 55 and 75 years old with acute or convalescent COVID-19. This chain links TRBV5-1 with TRBJ2-7; 8 positions agree with TRBD2. CDR3 residues: CASSFTLAGLGGEQYF. The CDR3 DNA is TGCGCCAGCAGCTTCACGTTAGCGGGATTGGGGGGCGAGCAGTACTTC.